This T cell receptor beta chain was identified during a study of blood T cells in healthy people across ages. CDR1 and CDR2 from the germline V gene are MDHEN and SYDVKM. The CDR3 totals 15 residues. Trimming took off 1 base at V and 1 base at J, with 11 bases between the two ends. The donors, all healthy, were Caucasians living in Russia, aged about 6 to 95. A second PCR, run for roughly 7 to 11 cycles, used a sample-barcoded 5' primer plus a J-beta primer mix. TCRdb re-derived calls from the 5' RACE reads in MiXCR, one entry per CDR3 protein. The sample shows more than 650,000 distinct CDR3 sequences, around 24% of them seen only once. This clonotype showed up just once. This sample was shared with a second study, whose subject was T cells of mothers and their children. Per that study: Using the M1S primer, the second PCR added sample barcodes along with 2-4 random nucleotides.

The origin of this receptor is a boy between 10 and 17 years old in good health. Sequencing was carried out using blood. This sequence joins TRBV28 and TRBJ2-7; no definite D call. The CDR3 nucleotides are TGTGCCAGCAGTTTATCGGCGGACCCGTCCTACGAGCAGTACTTC. Amino acid sequence: CASSLSADPSYEQYF.